This T cell receptor beta chain was obtained from a study of OX40 agonist ivuxolimab in advanced cancers. About the study: In this trial design, patients received ivuxolimab intravenously at 0.01 to 10 mg/kg every 2 weeks. Each dose-escalation patient presented with hepatocellular carcinoma, melanoma, renal cell or head and neck cancer. Study observations and caveats: In the 0.1 to 3.0 mg/kg range, CD4+ and CD8+ blood T cells had expanded clonally by week 6. The mean number of expanded clones was higher in CD8+ T cells than in CD4+.

Germline assignment: CDR1 MNHNS and CDR2 SASEGT. V was pared by 1 base and J by 7 bases, with 7 bases between. The CDR3 has 12 residues. This clone was counted a single time. The antigen is not known. Generated by immunoSEQ multiplex PCR, the TCRdb table keeps only in-frame clones and is missing some. The repertoire has 70,000 to 75,000 clones, approximately 86% of them found once; the top ten carry about 1.1%. This material consisted of CD4+ or CD8+ T cells sorted from blood, taken in a trial of the OX40 agonist ivuxolimab. The receptor was derived from an adult with an advanced solid tumor such as melanoma, head and neck, liver or kidney cancer. The chain combines TRBV6-1 with TRBJ1-1; no firm D call. The CDR3 here is CASSEEALEAFF. In DNA, the CDR3 is TGTGCCAGCAGTGAAGAGGCCCTTGAAGCTTTCTTT.